This entry features one T cell receptor beta chain sequence. Its specificity is not known. The isolated RNA, all of it, was reverse transcribed, so expressed TCRB transcripts were what got sequenced. There were 3 million to 4 million reads on average in the naive, central memory and regulatory T cell samples. Libraries were prepared by immunoSEQ multiplex PCR; TCRdb keeps only in-frame clonotypes and omits some of them. The sample contains around 250,000 clones, over 20% of which appear only once. The CDR3 spans 16 residues. Germline trimming cut 3 bases from V and 0 bases from J; bases unmatched to any gene: 8. Germline values: CDR1 MGHRA, CDR2 YSYEKL. This entry is derived from a study of beta chain features in type 1 diabetes. Study results and limitations: All four CD4+ subsets of Type 1 diabetes patients contained TCRB CDR3s that were moderately but significantly shorter. Type 1 diabetes patients showed fewer insertions and more deletions at VDJ junctions. Comparison showed that naive, central memory and Treg TCRB repertoires appeared more similar among patients than among healthy donors. PCR, the amplification step, might favor shorter templates, equally in patients and controls.

The sequence was collected from a woman aged 40 to 50 with type 1 diabetes. Sequencing was done on a sample of naive CD4+ T cells from blood. The chain links TRBV4-1 to TRBJ2-7; 7 bases match TRBD2. CDR3 nucleotide sequence: TGCGCCAGCAGCCAGGCAACTAGCGCCGTCTCCTACGAGCAGTACTTC. Encoded protein: CASSQATSAVSYEQYF.